This T cell receptor (beta chain) was captured in a study of blood T cell repertoires in COVID-19. For the study at large: Collection of acute and convalescent COVID-19 samples took place in the United States, Italy and Spain. T cells, B-cell-depleted T cells, or PBMCs supplied cDNA or gDNA.

Original data processing: Estimated nucleated cell counts came from reference gene primer amplification. TCRdb keeps only in-frame clones here, not all; method: immunoSEQ multiplex PCR. V, J and clone size derive from that table, while D and trimming were established from the DNA sequence. The repertoire holds a few hundred thousand clones, with around 88% as singletons. Seattle cases were enrolled at active infection and followed longitudinally. V lost 8 bases to trimming and J lost 1 base; unmatched junction nucleotides: 10. The CDR3 runs to 16 residues. The germline CDR1 and CDR2 sequences are ENHRY and SYGVKD.

The receptor was isolated from a woman between 50 and 59 years old with COVID-19, enrolled during active disease. The chain couples TRBV10-3 to TRBJ2-3; 9 bases are a match to TRBD2. Sequenced sample: peripheral blood. This CDR3 is CAISDSGGFRTDTQYF. CDR3 coding DNA: TGTGCCATCTCTGATAGCGGGGGATTCCGCACAGATACGCAGTATTTT.